This TCR beta chain was sequenced during a study of blood T cell repertoires in COVID-19 (dated by TCRdb to the early 2020s). Regarding the research as a whole: Samples covering the acute and convalescent phases of COVID-19 were provided by collaborators in the United States, Italy and Spain. The dataset comprised deeply sampled blood TCRbeta repertoires from subjects exposed to, actively infected with, or recovered from COVID-19. A de-identified subject ID, COVID-19 status, age in years and sex were almost always included in the sample metadata. The prospective study material was composed of cDNA or gDNA derived from T cells, B-cell-depleted T cells, or PBMCs. The repertoires were made available in a free public database intended to serve as a resource for research on the immune response to SARS-CoV-2. Where HLA class I and class II types were available, the types were taken from metadata supplied by the sample provider, not from assay-based typing. The samples were drawn from the first 160 participants of the ongoing ImmuneRACE study and from 1,254 subjects provided by 6 global collaborators. Study-level results and caveats: The quantity of clinical and demographic metadata differed by source and by participant and was supplied without curation.

The immunoSEQ Assay, a bias-controlled multiplex PCR, was used to amplify TCRbeta CDR3 regions from genomic DNA. Processing in the source paper ran as follows. Within the assay, amplification of reference gene primers was used to estimate how many nucleated cells each sample contained. Sequence reads were collapsed and filtered to measure the absolute abundance of every unique TCRbeta CDR3 rearrangement. Productive Simpson clonality was computed per sample as the square root of Simpson's diversity index over productive rearrangements. The source is immuneACCESS, and TCRdb retained only in-frame sequences with V and J called. Part of the clones is not carried over; for the studies checked, unresolved V genes explain less than half of this, and the remainder is unexplained. V and J calls plus clone size are reproduced from that table; the DNA served to infer D and trimming. This sample comprises around 300,000 clones, 80% to 90% of them detected only once. 8% to 13% of the sample is taken by the ten largest.

Cut back by 5 bases and 4 bases, the V and J ends lie 20 bases apart. According to the germline V gene (reference sequence), CDR1 reads LNHNV and CDR2 reads YYDKDF. The CDR3 has 16 amino acids, counting the end cysteine and phenylalanine. Only the CDR3 part of the read is kept: 48 bases, read in frame from the first base. Comments on this clone: No cognate antigen has been identified for it. Base qualities are missing; no much larger clone stands one base away.

Whole blood was collected in K2EDTA tubes by collaborating institutions according to the institutions' own protocols. For TCRbeta analysis, collaborators shipped samples as frozen whole blood, isolated PBMCs, or DNA extracted from either of those sample types. The TCR was taken from a woman aged 70-85 years with acute or convalescent COVID-19. The source material was peripheral blood. The chain is encoded by TRBV15 joined to TRBJ1-1; a weak D assignment points to TRBD1 (6 bases agree). The CDR3 sequence is CATSDPAGAQGTEAFF. The sequenced DNA is TGTGCCACCAGCGATCCCGCAGGGGCCCAGGGCACTGAAGCTTTCTTT.